This T cell receptor (beta chain) was recorded in a study of T cell changes during pregnancy in multiple sclerosis. Worth noting for this clone: A read error may account for a junction end that differs from germline.

Assay: immunoSEQ multiplex PCR; the TCRdb copy retains only in-frame clones and omits some. Of about 39,000 clones listed, about 95% are singletons. The CDR3 sequence is 13 residues long. The germline V gene has CDR1 SGHKS and CDR2 YYEKEE (reference sequence). Material: peripheral blood, obtained in the third trimester of pregnancy. The TCR comes from a female donor with multiple sclerosis, enrolled in a pregnancy study. The V and J genes are TRBV5-5 and TRBJ2-7, with 8 bases fitting TRBD1. CDR3 sequence reads: CASNPTGDLLADF. CDR3 sequence (DNA): TGTGCCAGCAACCCGACAGGGGACCTCCTCGCGGACTTC.